This T cell receptor (beta chain) was recorded in a study of control samples from healthy donors and cancer patients. This CDR3 contains 12 residues. Trimming left V 2 bases short and J 5 bases short, with 6 bases between. The germline V gene encodes CDR1 LNHNV and CDR2 YYDKDF (reference sequence). Only in-frame clones appear in the TCRdb table, and some are missing; sequencing was by immunoSEQ multiplex PCR. The repertoire has about 120,000 clones, 88% of them found once; the top ten carry around 3.5%. Sequenced material: blood. The chain carries TRBV15 and TRBJ2-5; D ambiguous. This TCR was recovered from a man aged 35-49 years in good health. CDR3: CATSRPFETQYF. Here the CDR3 DNA reads TGTGCCACCAGCAGACCTTTTGAGACCCAGTACTTC.